The entry that follows covers one T cell receptor beta chain sequence. V dropped 3 bases and J dropped 0 bases, with 13 bases sitting between them. The CDR3 has 16 amino acids. Germline V gene sequence: CDR1 SEHNR, CDR2 FQNEAQ (reference sequence). These data belong to a study of human thymus T cells. Assay used: immunoSEQ multiplex PCR; TCRdb lists only in-frame clones, some missing. The sample holds about 46,000 clones; 85% to 95% are singletons and the top ten take about 0.17%. During surgery, about 0.5-1 mL peripheral blood was drawn from four of eight donors. This clonotype originated in a girl less than two years old with a congenital heart defect but otherwise immunologically healthy. V gene TRBV7-9 combines with J gene TRBJ2-3, with a tentative D call TRBD2 (5 bases). Source material: blood. In DNA, the CDR3 is TGTGCCAGCAGCTTGGACCCGGGAAGTAGCACAGATACGCAGTATTTT. It is translated as CASSLDPGSSTDTQYF.